This T cell receptor (beta chain) is from a study of CD8 T cells in ankylosing spondylitis. General observations from the study: Disease-linked clones were reportedly significantly enriched in matched ankylosing spondylitis synovial fluid. A number of the motif variants had already been described in reactive arthritis synovial fluid and blood. The study identified a TCR beta motif of several highly homologous variants that appeared characteristic of ankylosing spondylitis blood.

This clonotype was picked up many times. No antigen is known for it. Germline CDR1 ENHRY, CDR2 SYGVKD. This CDR3 spans 17 amino acids. J lost 0 bases, V lost 0 bases, and 4 bases had no gene match. Researchers built TCR beta libraries using quantitative 5'-RACE with molecular barcodes. One entry per CDR3 protein results from TCRdb running MiXCR on the 5' RACE reads. The table shows over 110,000 distinct CDR3 sequences, with 8% to 9% occurring only once. This TCR derives from a male donor with ankylosing spondylitis. The sequenced material came from synovial fluid, either unsorted or a sorted T cell fraction (not recorded which). The rearrangement uses TRBV10-3 and TRBJ1-4; 7 nucleotides agree with TRBD1. CDR3 in DNA: TGTGCCATCAGTGAGTCAGGGACAGCAGCAACTAATGAAAAACTGTTTTTT. Amino acids: CAISESGTAATNEKLFF.